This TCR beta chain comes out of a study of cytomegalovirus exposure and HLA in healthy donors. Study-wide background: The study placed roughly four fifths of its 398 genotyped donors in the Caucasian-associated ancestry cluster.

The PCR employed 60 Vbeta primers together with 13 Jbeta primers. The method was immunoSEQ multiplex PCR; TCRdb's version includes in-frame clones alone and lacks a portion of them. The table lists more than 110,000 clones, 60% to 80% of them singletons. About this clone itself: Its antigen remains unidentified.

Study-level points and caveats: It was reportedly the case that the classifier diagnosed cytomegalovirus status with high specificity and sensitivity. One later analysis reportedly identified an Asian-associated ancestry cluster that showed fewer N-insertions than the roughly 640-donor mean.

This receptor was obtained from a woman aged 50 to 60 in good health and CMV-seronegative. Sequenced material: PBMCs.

CDR3 sequence: CASSLDGASYNEQFF. In DNA, the CDR3 is TGTGCCAGCAGCTTGGATGGGGCCTCCTACAATGAGCAGTTCTTC. The chain recombines TRBV5-4 with TRBJ2-1; a weak D match, TRBD1 (5 bases). Trimming left V 0 bases short and J 0 bases short, with 7 bases between. The CDR3 length is 15 residues. CDR1 and CDR2 (germline): SGHNT, YYREEE (reference sequence).